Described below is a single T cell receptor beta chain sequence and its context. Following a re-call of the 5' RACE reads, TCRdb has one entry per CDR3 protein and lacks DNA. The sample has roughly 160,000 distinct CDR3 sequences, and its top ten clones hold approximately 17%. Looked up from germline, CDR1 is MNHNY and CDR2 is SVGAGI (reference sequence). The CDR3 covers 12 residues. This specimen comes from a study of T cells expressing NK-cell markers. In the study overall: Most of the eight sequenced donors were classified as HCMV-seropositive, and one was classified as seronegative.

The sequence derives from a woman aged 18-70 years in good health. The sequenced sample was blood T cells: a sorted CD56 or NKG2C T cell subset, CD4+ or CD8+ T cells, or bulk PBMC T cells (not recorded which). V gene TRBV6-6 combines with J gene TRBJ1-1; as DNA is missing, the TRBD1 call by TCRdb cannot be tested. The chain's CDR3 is CASTARRVEAFF.